This T cell receptor (beta chain) was captured by sequencing in a study of blood T cell repertoires in COVID-19. The V segment lost 6 bases and the J segment 6 bases; nucleotides outside the gene matches: 10. The CDR3 is made up of 16 amino acids. Germline V gene sequence: CDR1 MDHEN, CDR2 SYDVKM. TCRdb's table, derived via immunoSEQ multiplex PCR, lists solely in-frame clones and lacks some. The top ten clones hold nearly 7.5% of a sample with about 200,000 clones, about 84% of them seen once. This sequence joins TRBV28 and TRBJ1-6; 8 bases match TRBD1. This sequence originates from a woman aged 40 to 50 with acute COVID-19. Sequencing was performed on PBMCs or T cells enriched from blood (not recorded which). CDR3 in amino acids: CASSPYRTGSNSPLHF. The CDR3 DNA sequence: TGTGCCAGCAGCCCTTACCGGACAGGGAGTAATTCACCCCTCCACTTT.